What follows are 30 T cell receptor beta chains derived from one specimen sequenced in a study of post-analysis software for immune sequencing data. TCR beta libraries were prepared from cDNA with unique molecular identifiers. TCRdb used MiXCR to reprocess the PCR reads, holding one entry per CDR3 protein. The sample carries some 450,000 distinct CDR3 sequences, 45% recorded once. Their antigens remain unidentified. Findings and limits, study-wide: In patients, about five TRBV segments were more frequent than in controls, with TRBV5-6, TRBV5-1 and TRBV20-1 among them.

The sequencing input was blood. The source is a girl between 10 and 17 years old with multiple sclerosis.

The V and J genes are TRBV5-1 and TRBJ2-5; D is possibly TRBD2 (6 bases). The CDR3 runs 16 residues. Germline values: CDR1 SGHRS, CDR2 YFSETQ. V lost 2 bases and J 2 bases, leaving 16 bases between the germline ends. The CDR3 loop reads CASSLTLSGLQETQYF. Written as DNA, the CDR3 is TGCGCCAGCAGCTTAACCTTAAGCGGACTACAAGAGACCCAGTACTTC.

The chain has TRBV12-3 or TRBV12-4 and TRBJ2-7, with TRBD2 as a possible D gene (6 bases). Trimming pared 7 bases from V and 2 bases from J, leaving 12 bases between. CDR3 length: 13 amino acids. The CDR3 loop reads CASTVGGAYEQYF. Written as DNA, the CDR3 is TGTGCCAGCACCGTGGGGGGTGCCTACGAGCAGTACTTC.

The table lists this clonotype with many counts. The chain carries TRBV4-1 and TRBJ2-5; D not resolved. Trimming stripped 3 bases from V and 1 base from J, with 3 bases between. Germline V gene data show CDR1 as MGHRA and CDR2 as YSYEKL. The CDR3 sequence is 12 residues long. CDR3 sequence (DNA): TGCGCCAGCAGCCACCCCCAAGAGACCCAGTACTTC. It encodes CASSHPQETQYF.

V gene TRBV29-1 combines with J gene TRBJ1-2; D unresolved. Germline V CDR1 and CDR2: SQVTM, ANQGSEA. CDR3 size: 12 residues. The CDR3 reads CTALGIDYGYTF. The CDR3 nucleotides read TGCACCGCTTTGGGAATAGATTATGGCTACACCTTC.

CDR3 region: CSARGDARAYEQYF. The CDR3 DNA sequence: TGCAGTGCTAGAGGTGATGCGCGGGCCTACGAGCAGTACTTC. This chain joins TRBV20-1 and TRBJ2-7; D might be TRBD2 (5 bases). The CDR3 has 14 residues. Trimming took 1 base from V and 2 from J, leaving 12 bases between them. The germline CDR1 and CDR2 sequences are DFQATT and SNEGSKA (reference sequence).

This rearrangement joins TRBV24-1 to TRBJ1-1; D gene unclear. Germline loops: CDR1 KGHDR, CDR2 SFDVKD. Trimming removed 2 bases from V and 3 bases from J, with 12 bases in between. This CDR3 is 15 amino acids long. CDR3 region: CATSDSWAGHTEAFF. DNA of the CDR3: TGTGCCACCAGTGATTCCTGGGCCGGCCACACTGAAGCTTTCTTT.

This clonotype was detected only once. A read error may account for a junction end that differs from germline. This chain uses TRBV4-1 with TRBJ2-4; 11 bases fit TRBD2. The DNA end is a closer match to TRBJ2-7, so the J assignment may be wrong. Looked up from germline, CDR1 is MGHRA and CDR2 is YSYEKL. This CDR3 has 14 amino acids. The CDR3 DNA follows: TGCGCCAACAGCCAAACTAGCGGGAGTGCCGAGCAGTACTTC. Encoded protein: CANSQTSGSAEQYF.

This chain connects TRBV20-1 to TRBJ1-2; D gene ambiguous. Germline lookup yields CDR1 DFQATT and CDR2 SNEGSKA (reference sequence). Trimming cost V 3 bases and J 0 bases, with 8 bases left between them. The CDR3 loop spans 13 amino acids. The CDR3 is CSARGISNYGYTF. CDR3 DNA: TGCAGTGCTAGGGGAATCTCTAACTATGGCTACACCTTC.

V is TRBV20-1 and J is TRBJ2-1; 16 positions agree with TRBD2. The CDR3 is 19 amino acids. V shed 6 bases and J 7 bases; nucleotides not matched to a gene: 18. Per the germline V gene, CDR1 is DFQATT and CDR2 is SNEGSKA (reference sequence). The CDR3 is CSARYSQGLAGGPRNEQFF. CDR3 sequence (DNA): TGCAGTGCCAGATACTCTCAGGGACTAGCGGGAGGGCCGAGGAATGAGCAGTTCTTC.

This chain uses TRBV15 with TRBJ2-3, with D possibly being TRBD1 or TRBD2 (5 bases each). The CDR3 length is 16 residues. Trimming took 3 bases from V and 2 from J, leaving 15 bases between them. Germline loops: CDR1 LNHNV, CDR2 YYDKDF (reference sequence). The CDR3 region has the DNA TGTGCCACCAGCAGCCGGGCCCCGGGGCACACAGATACGCAGTATTTT. Amino acids: CATSSRAPGHTDTQYF. Using reference TRBV15 and TRBJ2-3 for the parts outside the CDR3, the full variable domain is DAMVIQNPRYQVTQFGKPVTLSCSQTLNHNVMYWYQQKSSQAPKLLFHYYDKDFNNEADTPDNFQSRRPNTSFCFLDIRSPGLGDTAMYLCATSSRAPGHTDTQYFGPGTRLTVL.

The V call is TRBV3-1, the J call TRBJ2-5; 7 bases match TRBD2. Germline V CDR1 and CDR2: LGHDT, YNNKEL (reference sequence). This CDR3 is 16 amino acids long. J gave up 2 bases and V 1 base, and 7 bases lay outside the gene matches. The CDR3 spells CASSQGPSGTQETQYF. For the CDR3, the DNA is TGTGCCAGCAGCCAAGGACCTAGCGGCACGCAAGAGACCCAGTACTTC.

This clonotype was observed at least ten times. The CDR3 region has the DNA TGTGCCAGCAGCCAAGGTCCGGGACTAGCGGGGATCACAGATACGCAGTATTTT. This gives the protein CASSQGPGLAGITDTQYF. The chain combines TRBV3-1 with TRBJ2-3, with 13 positions matching TRBD2. V trimming: 1 base; J trimming: 2 bases; junction bases outside the gene matches: 6. Per germline, CDR1 LGHDT and CDR2 YNNKEL (reference sequence). The CDR3 is 18 residues long.

This clonotype was seen more than once but under ten times. The chain has TRBV29-1 and TRBJ2-1; either TRBD1 or TRBD2 may fit D (5 bases each). Deletions cut 4 bases from V and 0 bases from J, with 19 bases between. The germline CDR1 and CDR2 sequences are SQVTM and ANQGSEA. CDR3 length: 17 residues. CDR3 nucleotides: TGCAGCGTTGGGGGGAGCCTGCGGGCGAGCTCCTACAATGAGCAGTTCTTC. Translated: CSVGGSLRASSYNEQFF.

V gene TRBV12-3 or TRBV12-4 combines with J gene TRBJ1-1; possible D gene TRBD1, 6 bases. V was trimmed by 6 bases and J by 3 bases, leaving 20 bases between them. The CDR3 is 16 amino acids. The CDR3 sequence is CASSLWGAGADTEAFF. The CDR3 DNA reads TGTGCCAGCAGCTTGTGGGGGGCAGGGGCGGACACTGAAGCTTTCTTT.

This chain links TRBV28 with TRBJ2-1; 8 bases agree with TRBD1. With V trimmed by 7 bases and J by 9 bases, 8 bases remained unmatched. The CDR3 sequence is 13 residues long. The germline gives CDR1 MDHEN, CDR2 SYDVKM. For the CDR3, the DNA is TGTGCCAGCACCGCCGACAGGGGCGGTGAGCAGTTCTTC. It encodes CASTADRGGEQFF. Full variable domain (remainder filled in from reference TRBV28 and TRBJ2-1): DVKVTQSSRYLVKRTGEKVFLECVQDMDHENMFWYRQDPGLGLRLIYFSYDVKMKEKGDIPEGYSVSREKKERFSLILESASTNQTSMYLCASTADRGGEQFFGPGTRLTVL.

This clonotype turned up a few times. The V and J genes are TRBV28 and TRBJ1-2; 11 bases align to TRBD1. The V gene's germline CDR1 is MDHEN and CDR2 SYDVKM. Trimming at V came to 5 bases and at J to 5 bases, leaving 4 bases not matched to a gene. This CDR3 contains 14 residues. In DNA, the CDR3 is TGTGCCAGCAGTCAGGGACAGGGGGAATATGGCTACACCTTC. Its protein product is CASSQGQGEYGYTF.

In this sample, this clonotype turned up once. This rearrangement joins TRBV12-3 or TRBV12-4 to TRBJ2-7; 14 bases line up with TRBD2. Trimming at V came to 5 bases and at J to 6 bases, leaving 15 bases not matched to a gene. The CDR3 is made up of 18 amino acids. The CDR3 coding sequence is TGTGCCAGCAGTGGCACCGGGACTAGCGGGGGTCTTAGCGGCGAGCAGTACTTC. Translating gives CASSGTGTSGGLSGEQYF.

The chain recombines TRBV20-1 with TRBJ1-1; D is unresolved. Deletions cut 0 bases from V and 4 bases from J, with 9 bases between. The CDR3 covers 13 residues. The germline V gene encodes CDR1 DFQATT and CDR2 SNEGSKA (reference sequence). The CDR3 nucleotides are TGCAGTGCTAGAGATCATGGGAGCACTGAAGCTTTCTTT. This codes for CSARDHGSTEAFF.

This clonotype has just a few counts. V is TRBV24-1 and J is TRBJ2-3; D is unresolved. The germline CDR1 and CDR2 sequences are KGHDR and SFDVKD. The CDR3 covers 15 residues. V lost 4 bases and J lost 0, with 10 bases in between. The CDR3 loop reads CATSEAALSTDTQYF. CDR3 sequence (DNA): TGTGCCACCAGTGAGGCAGCGCTTAGCACAGATACGCAGTATTTT.

This chain joins TRBV29-1 and TRBJ2-5, with 9 positions matching TRBD2. Germline loops: CDR1 SQVTM, CDR2 ANQGSEA. The CDR3 has 13 amino acids. The V segment lost 4 bases and the J segment 4 bases; nucleotides outside the gene matches: 4. CDR3 sequence: CSVGSGRGETQYF. The CDR3 nucleotides are TGCAGCGTTGGTAGCGGGAGAGGAGAGACCCAGTACTTC.

In this sample, this clonotype turned up a few times. The chain couples TRBV28 to TRBJ2-1; D is ambiguous. The germline gives CDR1 MDHEN, CDR2 SYDVKM. Trimming took off 7 bases at V and 0 bases at J, with 16 bases between the two ends. CDR3 length: 16 amino acids. CDR3 sequence reads: CASTPPTGASYNEQFF. CDR3 DNA: TGTGCCAGCACTCCCCCAACGGGTGCCTCCTACAATGAGCAGTTCTTC.

The rearrangement links TRBV6-2 or TRBV6-3 to TRBJ2-1, with D perhaps matching TRBD2 (5 bases). Per germline, CDR1 MNHEY and CDR2 SVGEGT. The CDR3 is 17 amino acids. V was shortened by 0 bases and J by 3 bases, with 15 bases between the two germline ends. The CDR3 coding sequence is TGTGCCAGCAGTTACTCGAGGGTACTAGATGTCTACAATGAGCAGTTCTTC. Its translation: CASSYSRVLDVYNEQFF.

V usage is TRBV3-1 and J usage is TRBJ2-7; TRBD2 agrees at 11 bases. V lost 4 bases to trimming and J lost 5 bases; unmatched junction nucleotides: 13. Per the germline V gene, CDR1 is LGHDT and CDR2 is YNNKEL (reference sequence). This CDR3 spans 17 amino acids. The CDR3 DNA reads as TGTGCCAGCAGCCCAATCATAGCGGGAGGGCGCACCGACGAGCAGTACTTC. As protein: CASSPIIAGGRTDEQYF.

The genes are TRBV12-3 or TRBV12-4 and TRBJ2-5; 12 positions agree with TRBD2. Trimming removed 6 bases from V and 2 bases from J; junction bases left unmatched: 7. There are 16 residues in the CDR3. CDR3 protein: CASRGGLAGLQETQYF. The CDR3 bases are TGTGCCAGCAGGGGGGGACTAGCGGGCTTACAAGAGACCCAGTACTTC.

The gene calls are TRBV6-2 or TRBV6-3 and TRBJ2-5, with D hard to call. V lost 0 bases and J lost 2, with 7 bases in between. Germline lookup yields CDR1 MNHEY and CDR2 SVGEGT. This CDR3 is built from 14 residues. CDR3 nucleotides: TGTGCCAGCAGTTACTCGGTAGGACAAGAGACCCAGTACTTC. Amino acid sequence: CASSYSVGQETQYF.

V and J are TRBV29-1 and TRBJ2-5; D remains unclear. The CDR3 consists of 11 residues. CDR1 SQVTM and CDR2 ANQGSEA come from the germline V gene. Trimming left V 1 base short and J 11 bases short, with 11 bases between. The CDR3 is CSVEGRHEQYF. The CDR3 DNA reads as TGCAGCGTTGAAGGACGGCATGAGCAGTACTTC.

The table lists this clonotype with a few counts. This sequence joins TRBV7-2 and TRBJ2-5; 8 positions match TRBD2. Trimming took 1 base from V and 1 from J; bases not matched to a gene: 5. CDR3 length equals 16 residues. Looked up from germline, CDR1 is SGHTA and CDR2 is FQGNSA. In DNA, the CDR3 is TGTGCCAGCAGCTTAGACAGCGGGGGACCCCAAGAGACCCAGTACTTC. Protein sequence: CASSLDSGGPQETQYF.

There are a few counts of this clonotype. The chain employs TRBV29-1 and TRBJ1-1; D is unresolved. The germline V gene has CDR1 SQVTM and CDR2 ANQGSEA. The CDR3 has 10 residues. V lost 1 base to trimming and J lost 6 bases, with 3 bases between them. In DNA, the CDR3 is TGCAGCGTTGAAGCCCCTGAAGCTTTCTTT. Its translation is CSVEAPEAFF.

The CDR3 nucleotides read TGCAGTGCCCAGACGGATGGCTACGTCTTCGACACCTTC. Amino acid sequence: CSAQTDGYVFDTF. The V call is TRBV20-1, the J call TRBJ1-2; D unclear. Trimming removed 6 bases from V and 12 bases from J, with 23 bases in between. This CDR3 spans 13 amino acids. The germline V gene encodes CDR1 DFQATT and CDR2 SNEGSKA (reference sequence).

The chain combines TRBV12-3 or TRBV12-4 with TRBJ1-5; D is possibly TRBD1 (5 bases). The CDR3 sequence is 14 residues long. Between the trimmed V and J ends, which lost 6 bases and 5 bases, there was a span of 14 bases. The DNA for the CDR3 is TGTGCCAGCAGAAGGGCAGGGAGGGATCAGCCCCAGCATTTT. Protein: CASRRAGRDQPQHF.